The clone carrying this TCR beta chain was seen a few times. Its antigen is still unknown. The CDR3 is 15 amino acids. V gave up 0 bases and J gave up 5 bases, with 13 bases separating them. Germline lookup yields CDR1 LGHNA and CDR2 YNFKEQ. Using a J-beta primer mix together with a sample-barcoded 5' primer, a second PCR was run for about 6 to 12 cycles. TCRdb redid the calling of the 5' RACE reads with MiXCR, one entry per CDR3 protein. Among about 1.4 million distinct CDR3 sequences listed, approximately 63% were seen once. This sample was taken from a study of blood T cells in healthy people across ages. General observations from the study: Long-lived donors exceeded aged donors in naive CD4+ cells and diversity. CMV infection status of these donors was not known.

Sample: blood. The chain employs TRBV4-2 and TRBJ2-5; no firm D call. This clonotype originated in a man in his late teens or twenties in good health. CDR3 DNA sequence: TGTGCCAGCAGCCAAGAACTCCTGACGGCCGAGACCCAGTACTTC. It is translated as CASSQELLTAETQYF.